This TCR beta chain was profiled in a study of control samples from healthy donors and cancer patients. Here immunoSEQ multiplex PCR was the method, and the copy in TCRdb shows in-frame clones only, minus some. The sample includes under 450,000 clones, over 75% of them seen just once. This receptor was obtained from a man aged 35 to 55 with head and neck cancer. The sequencing input was PBMCs.

The CDR3: CASSVGGPQPQHF. The CDR3 DNA reads as TGTGCCAGCAGCGTAGGGGGACCTCAGCCCCAGCATTTT. The V call is TRBV9, the J call TRBJ1-5, with D possibly matching TRBD1 (5 bases). This CDR3 is built from 13 residues. Trimming stripped 0 bases from V and 6 bases from J, with 7 bases between. The germline gives CDR1 SGDLS, CDR2 YYNGEE.